What follows are 27 T cell receptor beta chains derived from one specimen sequenced in a study of cytomegalovirus exposure and HLA in healthy donors. Sequencing was performed with immunoSEQ multiplex PCR; in TCRdb, only in-frame clones are kept and a portion is missing. The sample lists 150,000 to 200,000 clones; roughly 80% were seen once. Input material: PBMCs. Source of these receptors: a man under 40 in good health and CMV-seropositive.

This chain joins TRBV20-1 and TRBJ2-5; D unresolved. The germline V and J ends were trimmed by 6 bases and 5 bases, with 10 bases remaining between them. Germline CDR1 is DFQATT and CDR2 is SNEGSKA (reference sequence). The CDR3 contains 11 residues. The DNA for the CDR3 is TGCAGTGCGGGTCGGCGGGAGACCCAGTACTTC. Translation gives CSAGRRETQYF.

The V call is TRBV5-4, the J call TRBJ2-5; possible D gene TRBD2, 5 bases. This CDR3 has 16 amino acids. V lost 2 bases to trimming and J lost 6 bases, with 20 bases between them. Germline-derived CDR1 and CDR2 are SGHNT and YYREEE (reference sequence). CDR3: CASSFKERVASQTQYF. Written as DNA, the CDR3 is TGTGCCAGCAGCTTCAAAGAGAGGGTGGCTTCCCAGACCCAGTACTTC. Together with reference TRBV5-4 and TRBJ2-5, the CDR3 gives the full variable domain: ETGVTQSPTHLIKTRGQQVTLRCSSQSGHNTVSWYQQALGQGPQFIFQYYREEENGRGNFPPRFSGLQFPNYSSELNVNALELDDSALYLCASSFKERVASQTQYFGPGTRLLVL.

The J gene is TRBJ2-1, the V gene TRBV4-1; 9 bases are shared with TRBD2. V lost 4 bases, J lost 5 bases, and 6 bases stayed unmatched. Germline CDR1 MGHRA, CDR2 YSYEKL. This CDR3 is 15 amino acids long. For the CDR3, the DNA is TGCGCCAGCAGCCGGGGGTCTAGCGGGGACAATGAGCAGTTCTTC. This encodes CASSRGSSGDNEQFF.

CDR3 loop: CASSTQLGSSYNEQFF. In DNA, the CDR3 is TGTGCCAGTAGTACTCAGCTGGGGAGCTCCTACAATGAGCAGTTCTTC. The chain uses TRBV19 and TRBJ2-1; tentatively, D is TRBD2 (5 bases). V shed 4 bases and J shed 0 bases, with 13 bases lying between them. The CDR3 has 16 amino acids. CDR1 and CDR2 (germline): LNHDA, SQIVND (reference sequence).

The rearrangement joins TRBV28 to TRBJ2-7; D not certain. The CDR3 sequence is 13 residues long. V gave up 6 bases and J gave up 3 bases, with 12 bases separating them. Germline V gives CDR1 MDHEN, CDR2 SYDVKM. The CDR3 region is CASSPPFGYEQYF. The CDR3 coding sequence is TGTGCCAGCAGCCCCCCGTTCGGCTACGAGCAGTACTTC.

The chain couples TRBV5-1 to TRBJ1-1; D call uncertain. Germline CDR1 and CDR2: SGHRS and YFSETQ. The CDR3 is made up of 13 amino acids. The V gene lost 0 bases and the J gene lost 8 bases, with 11 bases spanning the gap. The CDR3 region has the DNA TGCGCCAGCAGCTTGGCCGGAGGCAGGGAAGCTTTCTTT. It yields the protein CASSLAGGREAFF. Full variable domain (rest looked up from reference TRBV5-1 and TRBJ1-1): KAGVTQTPRYLIKTRGQQVTLSCSPISGHRSVSWYQQTPGQGLQFLFEYFSETQRNKGNFPGRFSGRQFSNSRSEMNVSTLELGDSALYLCASSLAGGREAFFGQGTRLTVV.

The chain joins TRBV9 to TRBJ2-1, with 11 bases lining up with TRBD2. V lost 4 bases, J lost 2 bases, and 5 bases stayed unmatched. This CDR3 is 16 amino acids long. CDR1 and CDR2 from the germline V gene are SGDLS and YYNGEE. The CDR3: CASSLRLAGPYNEQFF. CDR3 DNA: TGTGCCAGCAGCTTAAGACTAGCGGGACCCTACAATGAGCAGTTCTTC. Full variable domain (rest looked up from reference TRBV9 and TRBJ2-1): DSGVTQTPKHLITATGQRVTLRCSPRSGDLSVYWYQQSLDQGLQFLIQYYNGEERAKGNILERFSAQQFPDLHSELNLSSLELGDSALYFCASSLRLAGPYNEQFFGPGTRLTVL.

The V and J genes are TRBV7-8 and TRBJ2-7; D may be TRBD1 (6 bases). This CDR3 region has 16 residues. The germline V and J ends were trimmed by 6 bases and 3 bases, with 21 bases remaining between them. Germline V CDR1 and CDR2: SGHVS, FQNEAQ. The CDR3 DNA sequence: TGTGCCAGCAGATCTAGGTTCAGGGGCCCGAACTACGAGCAGTACTTC. This gives the protein CASRSRFRGPNYEQYF. Variable domain in full (rest from reference TRBV7-8 and TRBJ2-7): GAGVSQSPRYKVAKRGQDVALRCDPISGHVSLFWYQQALGQGPEFLTYFQNEAQLDKSGLPSDRFFAERPEGSVSTLKIQRTQQEDSAVYLCASRSRFRGPNYEQYFGPGTRLTVT.

This chain joins TRBV6-5 and TRBJ1-1; D may be TRBD1 (5 bases). CDR1 is MNHEY and CDR2 is SVGAGI in the germline V gene. Trimming stripped 0 bases from V and 4 bases from J, with 15 bases between. This CDR3 has 16 amino acids. CDR3 sequence: CASSYSIGGGGTEAFF. The CDR3 region has the DNA TGTGCCAGCAGTTACTCGATCGGGGGTGGGGGCACTGAAGCTTTCTTT.

This clone appeared a few times. This rearrangement joins TRBV7-8 to TRBJ2-1; tentative D call: TRBD2 (6 bases). Deletions cut 8 bases from V and 5 bases from J, with 19 bases between. In germline, CDR1 is SGHVS, CDR2 FQNEAQ. This CDR3 contains 15 residues. As DNA, the CDR3 is TGTGCCAGCGGCCGAAGGTGGGGGGACGACAATGAGCAGTTCTTC. Translating it yields CASGRRWGDDNEQFF.

CDR3 nucleotides: TGTGCCAGCTATGGGGAGGGGAGAGGTCAGCCCCAGCATTTT. This gives the protein CASYGEGRGQPQHF. The chain employs TRBV28 and TRBJ1-5; D may be TRBD1 (5 bases). With 8 bases removed from V and 6 bases from J, the gap between germline ends came to 17 bases. Germline V CDR1 and CDR2: MDHEN, SYDVKM. The CDR3 is 14 residues long.

This clone has just a few counts. The J gene is TRBJ1-3, the V gene TRBV6-1, with unresolved D. From germline, CDR1 is MNHNS and CDR2 SASEGT. This CDR3 is built from 16 residues. Trimming removed 0 bases from V and 0 bases from J, with 9 bases in between. This CDR3 reads CASSEAPGISGNTIYF. CDR3 nucleotide sequence: TGTGCCAGCAGTGAAGCCCCCGGGATCTCTGGAAACACCATATATTTT.

The chain carries TRBV5-1 and TRBJ2-5; 7 positions agree with TRBD2. V trimming: 3 bases; J trimming: 0 bases; junction bases outside the gene matches: 5. Germline V CDR1 and CDR2: SGHRS, YFSETQ. The CDR3 totals 15 residues. The DNA for the CDR3 is TGCGCCAGCAGCTGGGGGGGAAGGTACCAAGAGACCCAGTACTTC. Residues: CASSWGGRYQETQYF.

The CDR3 reads CASSSVAMVTQYF. The CDR3 DNA follows: TGTGCCAGCAGTTCCGTCGCGATGGTGACCCAGTACTTC. This chain uses TRBV6-5 with TRBJ2-5; D is undetermined. This CDR3 has 13 residues. Trimming cost V 4 bases and J 7 bases, with 13 bases left between them. Germline CDR1 reads MNHEY; CDR2 reads SVGAGI.

The chain carries TRBV7-2 and TRBJ1-5, with D possibly TRBD1 on 5 matching bases. The V and J ends lost 1 base and 0 bases respectively, with 7 bases between them. The CDR3 totals 15 residues. Germline values: CDR1 SGHTA, CDR2 FQGNSA. CDR3 sequence reads: CASSLGRASNQPQHF. CDR3 coding DNA: TGTGCCAGCAGCTTAGGCAGGGCTAGCAATCAGCCCCAGCATTTT.

This clone was found a few times. The chain links TRBV7-8 to TRBJ1-6; D might be TRBD1 (5 bases). CDR3 size: 15 residues. V was trimmed by 5 bases and J by 6 bases, leaving 14 bases between them. Germline CDR1 reads SGHVS; CDR2 reads FQNEAQ. The CDR3: CASSGQGGSNSPLHF. The CDR3, as DNA: TGTGCCAGCAGCGGCCAGGGAGGTAGTAATTCACCCCTCCACTTT.

This clone was picked up a small number of times. This chain uses TRBV7-2 with TRBJ1-2; D is unclear. Trimming left V 5 bases short and J 6 bases short, with 10 bases between. This CDR3 is 12 amino acids long. Germline CDR1 is SGHTA and CDR2 is FQGNSA. Written as DNA, the CDR3 is TGTGCCAGCAGCCCAAGCACAGATGGCTACACCTTC. As protein: CASSPSTDGYTF.

The CDR3 region has the DNA TGTGCCAGCAGTCTAGGGGGCGACTATGGCTACACCTTC. As protein: CASSLGGDYGYTF. V and J are TRBV28 and TRBJ1-2; 7 bases are a match to TRBD1. Germline assignment: CDR1 MDHEN and CDR2 SYDVKM. CDR3 length: 13 amino acids. V dropped 5 bases and J dropped 3; count of bases not matched to a gene: 3.

The chain carries TRBV6-5 and TRBJ2-5; possibly TRBD1 for D (6 bases). The CDR3 consists of 13 residues. Between the trimmed V and J ends, which lost 8 bases and 5 bases, there was a span of 15 bases. Per germline, CDR1 MNHEY and CDR2 SVGAGI. Here the CDR3 DNA reads TGTGCCAGCGAGGACAGCGATAGGGAGACCCAGTACTTC. It encodes CASEDSDRETQYF.

This clone was counted a few times. The CDR3 nucleotides are TGCGCCAGCAGCCCGGACATCTATAATTCACCCCTCCACTTT. It yields the protein CASSPDIYNSPLHF. The chain has TRBV4-3 and TRBJ1-6, with D perhaps matching TRBD1 (5 bases). Trimming took off 4 bases at V and 3 bases at J, with 7 bases between the two ends. The CDR3 runs to 14 residues. The germline CDR1 and CDR2 sequences are LGHNA and YSLEER.

The chain uses TRBV4-3 and TRBJ2-2; 10 bases agree with TRBD2. The CDR3 loop spans 19 amino acids. Per the germline V gene, CDR1 is LGHNA and CDR2 is YSLEER. V dropped 0 bases and J dropped 4; count of bases not matched to a gene: 11. In DNA form, the CDR3 reads TGCGCCAGCAGCCAAGAAGCTAGCGGGGGCGCCCGCTTCACCGGGGAGCTGTTTTTT. Its translation: CASSQEASGGARFTGELFF.

The chain combines TRBV9 with TRBJ2-7, with 7 nucleotides matching TRBD2. The CDR3 loop spans 15 amino acids. Looked up from germline, CDR1 is SGDLS and CDR2 is YYNGEE. V trimming: 3 bases; J trimming: 0 bases; junction bases outside the gene matches: 6. In nucleotides, the CDR3 is TGTGCCAGCAGCGCCACCGGGAGGAGCTCCTACGAGCAGTACTTC. It encodes CASSATGRSSYEQYF.

CDR3 amino acids: CASSIGLGRSVYEQFF. CDR3 sequence (DNA): TGTGCCAGTAGTATCGGACTAGGCCGGTCCGTCTATGAGCAGTTCTTC. The gene calls are TRBV19 and TRBJ2-1; 7 bases agree with TRBD2. Germline V gives CDR1 LNHDA, CDR2 SQIVND (reference sequence). This CDR3 contains 16 residues. Trimming at V came to 3 bases and at J to 8 bases, leaving 13 bases not matched to a gene. Supplemented by reference TRBV19 and TRBJ2-1, the full variable domain reads DGGITQSPKYLFRKEGQNVTLSCEQNLNHDAMYWYRQDPGQGLRLIYYSQIVNDFQKGDIAEGYSVSREKKESFPLTVTSAQKNPTAFYLCASSIGLGRSVYEQFFGPGTRLTVL.

The J gene is TRBJ1-2, the V gene TRBV7-2; 7 bases map to TRBD1. J lost 0 bases, V lost 5 bases, and 6 bases had no gene match. CDR3 length: 15 residues. Looked up from germline, CDR1 is SGHTA and CDR2 is FQGNSA. CDR3 loop: CASSVRQGANYGYTF. CDR3 bases: TGTGCCAGCAGCGTGCGACAGGGAGCTAACTATGGCTACACCTTC. Filled out from reference TRBV7-2 and TRBJ1-2, the complete variable domain reads GAGVSQSPSNKVTEKGKDVELRCDPISGHTALYWYRQSLGQGLEFLIYFQGNSAPDKSGLPSDRFSAERTGGSVSTLTIQRTQQEDSAVYLCASSVRQGANYGYTFGSGTRLTVV.

This chain connects TRBV29-1 to TRBJ2-7; 9 bases fit TRBD2. V gave up 6 bases and J gave up 3 bases; unmatched junction bases: 6. The CDR3 runs 13 residues. The germline CDR1 and CDR2 sequences are SQVTM and ANQGSEA. The chain's CDR3 is CSVGSSGVYEQYF. CDR3 DNA: TGCAGCGTCGGATCTAGCGGGGTCTACGAGCAGTACTTC.

J is TRBJ2-1 and V is TRBV29-1; TRBD2 matches at 13 bases. The V gene's germline CDR1 is SQVTM and CDR2 ANQGSEA. The CDR3 loop spans 13 amino acids. J gave up 13 bases and V 7 bases, and 10 bases lay outside the gene matches. The DNA of the CDR3 is TGCAGCGGGGTACTAGCGGGAGGGCCCCCACAGTTCTTC. Amino acid sequence: CSGVLAGGPPQFF.

This CDR3 is CASSEYLETQYF. In nucleotides, the CDR3 is TGTGCCAGCAGTGAATACCTGGAGACCCAGTACTTC. The V gene is TRBV25-1, the J gene TRBJ2-5; D is unresolved. The CDR3 is made up of 12 amino acids. Germline-derived CDR1 and CDR2 are MGHDK and SYGVNS. V dropped 0 bases and J dropped 5 bases, with 4 bases sitting between them.